This T cell receptor beta chain was retrieved from a study of cytotoxic CD8 clonotypes in ibrutinib-treated CLL. Comments on this clone: No antigen is known for it.

Repertoires were generated with immunoSEQ multiplex PCR, while TCRdb's copy carries only in-frame clones and drops some. The sample shows 150,000 to 250,000 clones, over 60% of them seen only once. Germline CDR1 and CDR2: SGDLS and YYNGEE. V shed 3 bases and J shed 0 bases, with 10 bases lying between them. This CDR3 spans 15 amino acids. Study-wide points: The study found public clonotypes uncommon, contracting or stable on treatment.

The material was PBMCs, obtained after 24 months of ibrutinib treatment. V is TRBV9 and J is TRBJ1-5; no firm D call. This TCR came from a human donor with chronic lymphocytic leukemia. The CDR3 spells CASSGTANSNQPQHF. The CDR3, as DNA: TGTGCCAGCAGCGGCACAGCTAATAGCAATCAGCCCCAGCATTTT.